The clone carrying this T cell receptor beta chain was detected a few times. Its antigen remains unidentified. The sample originates from a study of cytomegalovirus exposure and HLA in healthy donors. General observations from the study: In a later analysis, TCR association rates varied by HLA locus: DRB1 most, HLA-C fewest. As confirmed in vitro, a few CMV-associated chains were specific for CMV antigens.

Amplification used 60 Vbeta primers and 13 Jbeta primers. The repertoire was sequenced with immunoSEQ multiplex PCR; TCRdb's copy has only in-frame clones and lacks some. The sample consists of 130,000 to 150,000 clones, 80% to 85% of them appearing once. This receptor was identified in a woman aged 25-40 years in good health and CMV-seronegative. What was sequenced was PBMCs.

Here the CDR3 reads CASLTGGSNQPQHF. Here the CDR3 DNA reads TGCGCCAGCCTAACAGGGGGGAGCAATCAGCCCCAGCATTTT. V and J are TRBV10-1 and TRBJ1-5; 8 nucleotides align to TRBD1. In germline, CDR1 is WNHNN, CDR2 SYGVQD (reference sequence). V was pared by 8 bases and J by 1 base, with 4 bases of the junction left unmatched. The CDR3 consists of 14 residues.